A single sample is the source of the 24 T cell receptor beta chains below, sequenced in a study of T cell responses to AZD1222 COVID-19 vaccine. The assay was immunoSEQ multiplex PCR, and TCRdb's table has in-frame clones only and misses some. This table holds roughly 140,000 clones, about nine tenths found once. This sample comprised peripheral blood, obtained on day 0 of AZD1222 vaccination. The receptor set was obtained from an adult in good health.

The J gene is TRBJ1-6, the V gene TRBV7-2; D uncertain. Trimming stripped 2 bases from V and 5 bases from J, with 7 bases between. Germline CDR1 SGHTA, CDR2 FQGNSA. This CDR3 comprises 14 residues. The CDR3 bases are TGTGCCAGCAGCTTAAGGACGAATAATTCACCCCTCCACTTT. This codes for CASSLRTNNSPLHF.

This clone was counted a single time. V is TRBV6-2 or TRBV6-3 and J is TRBJ1-5, with D possibly matching TRBD1 (6 bases). Germline V gene sequence: CDR1 MNHEY, CDR2 SVGEGT. V dropped 2 bases and J dropped 0 bases, with 8 bases sitting between them. The CDR3 runs 15 residues. The CDR3 sequence: CASSYTRGSNQPQHF. Written as DNA, the CDR3 is TGTGCCAGCAGTTACACCAGGGGTAGCAATCAGCCCCAGCATTTT.

The rearrangement joins TRBV18 to TRBJ1-1; 7 nucleotides line up with TRBD1. V shed 4 bases and J 6 bases; nucleotides not matched to a gene: 5. Looked up from germline, CDR1 is KGHSH and CDR2 is LQKENI. CDR3 length equals 13 residues. Here the CDR3 DNA reads TGTGCCAGCTCACAGAACAGGGGCGCTGAAGCTTTCTTT. Translation: CASSQNRGAEAFF. Filled out from reference TRBV18 and TRBJ1-1, the complete variable domain reads NAGVMQNPRHLVRRRGQEARLRCSPMKGHSHVYWYRQLPEEGLKFMVYLQKENIIDESGMPKERFSAEFPKEGPSILRIQQVVRGDSAAYFCASSQNRGAEAFFGQGTRLTVV.

This clone was found a few times. The V call is TRBV18, the J call TRBJ1-5; TRBD1 matches at 9 bases. CDR3 length: 17 amino acids. From germline, CDR1 is KGHSH and CDR2 LQKENI. The V and J ends lost 6 bases and 1 base, in that order; junction bases with no gene match: 10. Here the CDR3 reads CASSDGQGRGSNQPQHF. CDR3 in DNA: TGTGCCAGCTCGGACGGACAGGGGAGGGGAAGCAATCAGCCCCAGCATTTT.

The chain combines TRBV18 with TRBJ1-5, with 8 bases identical to TRBD1. The CDR3 totals 14 residues. Germline-derived CDR1 and CDR2 are KGHSH and LQKENI. The V and J ends lost 3 bases and 5 bases, in that order; junction bases with no gene match: 3. CDR3 DNA sequence: TGTGCCAGCTCACCGCAGGGGGCGGATCAGCCCCAGCATTTT. Protein sequence: CASSPQGADQPQHF.

The CDR3 region is CASSLGTTNEKLFF. The DNA for the CDR3 is TGTGCCAGCAGCTTAGGGACAACTAATGAAAAACTGTTTTTT. The rearrangement links TRBV7-8 to TRBJ1-4; D is undetermined. Trimming left V 1 base short and J 0 bases short, with 3 bases between. The germline CDR1 and CDR2 sequences are SGHVS and FQNEAQ. This CDR3 has 14 amino acids. The variable domain in full, with the rest retrieved from reference TRBV7-8 and TRBJ1-4, is GAGVSQSPRYKVAKRGQDVALRCDPISGHVSLFWYQQALGQGPEFLTYFQNEAQLDKSGLPSDRFFAERPEGSVSTLKIQRTQQEDSAVYLCASSLGTTNEKLFFGSGTQLSVL.

The chain joins TRBV28 to TRBJ2-5; 11 bases line up with TRBD1. Looked up from germline, CDR1 is MDHEN and CDR2 is SYDVKM. With V trimmed by 10 bases and J by 3 bases, 10 bases remained unmatched. The CDR3 is 15 amino acids. The CDR3 coding sequence is TGTGCCACCTCCACCCGGGACAGGGGGGAAGAGACCCAGTACTTC. This gives the protein CATSTRDRGEETQYF. Filled out from reference TRBV28 and TRBJ2-5, the complete variable domain reads DVKVTQSSRYLVKRTGEKVFLECVQDMDHENMFWYRQDPGLGLRLIYFSYDVKMKEKGDIPEGYSVSREKKERFSLILESASTNQTSMYLCATSTRDRGEETQYFGPGTRLLVL.

V is TRBV24-1 and J is TRBJ2-5; no firm D call. V shed 9 bases and J shed 1 base, with 11 bases lying between them. The CDR3 sequence is 13 residues long. The germline V gene encodes CDR1 KGHDR and CDR2 SFDVKD. In nucleotides, the CDR3 is TGTGCCACCCGCCTGGGCAGCCAAGAGACCCAGTACTTC. This sequence encodes CATRLGSQETQYF.

The chain uses TRBV27 and TRBJ2-1; TRBD2 might be the D (5 bases). The V gene's germline CDR1 is MNHEY and CDR2 SMNVEV (reference sequence). V was shortened by 1 base and J by 7 bases, with 11 bases between the two germline ends. CDR3 size: 14 residues. For the CDR3, the DNA is TGTGCCAGCAGTTTATACGAGGGTCGGAATGAGCAGTTCTTC. Its translation is CASSLYEGRNEQFF.

The chain recombines TRBV5-6 with TRBJ2-2; 7 nucleotides align to TRBD2. This CDR3 is 18 amino acids long. V gave up 4 bases and J gave up 4 bases; unmatched junction bases: 16. Germline CDR1 and CDR2: SGHDT and YYEEEE. The CDR3 region has the DNA TGTGCCAGCAGCGGAGGGAGGGGACGAAAACTCGGCACCGGGGAGCTGTTTTTT. Translated, it gives CASSGGRGRKLGTGELFF.

V usage is TRBV29-1 and J usage is TRBJ2-1, with 10 bases that match TRBD1. J was trimmed by 4 bases and V by 5 bases; bases with no gene match: 5. The CDR3 has 14 residues. The germline CDR1 and CDR2 sequences are SQVTM and ANQGSEA. The CDR3 DNA reads TGCAGCGTTCAAGGGACAGGGGATTACAATGAGCAGTTCTTC. The encoded protein is CSVQGTGDYNEQFF.

The V and J genes are TRBV10-3 and TRBJ1-4; 8 positions agree with TRBD1. This CDR3 has 13 residues. With 6 bases clipped from V and 7 bases from J, the junction kept 4 bases outside the gene matches. Germline V gives CDR1 ENHRY, CDR2 SYGVKD. The CDR3 DNA follows: TGTGCCATCAGACAGGGGGGGGGTGAAAAACTGTTTTTT. Its protein product is CAIRQGGGEKLFF.

V is TRBV6-6 and J is TRBJ2-3; weak D call: TRBD1 (6 bases). Trimming shortened V by 6 bases and J by 0 bases, and 13 bases separated the two germline ends. The CDR3 runs 15 residues. Germline V lookup: CDR1 MNHNY, CDR2 SVGAGI (reference sequence). The DNA for the CDR3 is TGTGCCAGCAGCTCCCGCAGGGGTAGCACAGATACGCAGTATTTT. Residues: CASSSRRGSTDTQYF.

This clone was observed once. V gene TRBV5-5 combines with J gene TRBJ1-4, with D unclear. CDR1 SGHKS and CDR2 YYEKEE come from the germline V gene (reference sequence). Trimming pared 4 bases from V and 4 bases from J, leaving 11 bases between. This CDR3 is built from 14 residues. Written as DNA, the CDR3 is TGTGCCAGCAGCCCGGATGGGAGTAATGAAAAACTGTTTTTT. Translation: CASSPDGSNEKLFF.

The chain has TRBV11-2 and TRBJ2-7; D is uncertain. This CDR3 spans 15 amino acids. CDR1 SGHAT and CDR2 FQNNGV come from the germline V gene. Trimming left V 0 bases short and J 5 bases short, with 14 bases between. CDR3 DNA: TGTGCCAGCAGCTTAGATCACGGCAGGCTGCACGAGCAGTACTTC. This gives the protein CASSLDHGRLHEQYF. The variable domain in full, with the rest retrieved from reference TRBV11-2 and TRBJ2-7, is EAGVAQSPRYKIIEKRQSVAFWCNPISGHATLYWYQQILGQGPKLLIQFQNNGVVDDSQLPKDRFSAERLKGVDSTLKIQPAKLEDSAVYLCASSLDHGRLHEQYFGPGTRLTVT.

This clone was counted a single time. The J gene is TRBJ2-1, the V gene TRBV4-2; 7 bases align to TRBD2. This CDR3 comprises 16 residues. V shed 0 bases and J 6 bases; nucleotides not matched to a gene: 8. Germline V gives CDR1 LGHNA, CDR2 YNFKEQ. CDR3: CASSQELLAESNEQFF. The CDR3 DNA follows: TGTGCCAGCAGCCAAGAACTCCTAGCGGAGTCCAATGAGCAGTTCTTC.

J is TRBJ2-7 and V is TRBV27; TRBD1 might be the D (6 bases). There are 15 residues in the CDR3. The germline CDR1 and CDR2 sequences are MNHEY and SMNVEV (reference sequence). Trimming took 0 bases from V and 0 from J, leaving 9 bases between them. The chain's CDR3 is CASSLSGDNSYEQYF. The CDR3 region has the DNA TGTGCCAGCAGTTTATCAGGGGACAACTCCTACGAGCAGTACTTC.

The chain has TRBV11-2 and TRBJ2-7; TRBD2 matches 10 bases. The V segment lost 1 base and the J segment 3 bases; nucleotides outside the gene matches: 0. CDR3 length equals 14 residues. Per germline, CDR1 SGHAT and CDR2 FQNNGV. CDR3 protein: CASSLASGSYEQYF. CDR3 sequence (DNA): TGTGCCAGCAGCTTAGCTAGCGGGAGCTACGAGCAGTACTTC.

The chain is built from TRBV19 and TRBJ2-3; the match to TRBD1 covers 9 bases. The germline V gene has CDR1 LNHDA and CDR2 SQIVND (reference sequence). This CDR3 spans 14 amino acids. J gave up 5 bases and V 5 bases, and 5 bases lay outside the gene matches. The CDR3 region is CASSPWTGEDTQYF. The DNA of the CDR3 is TGTGCCAGTAGTCCTTGGACAGGGGAAGATACGCAGTATTTT.

This rearrangement joins TRBV20-1 to TRBJ2-3, with 10 bases matching TRBD2. CDR1 DFQATT and CDR2 SNEGSKA come from the germline V gene (reference sequence). The CDR3 extends over 17 amino acids. The ends lost 3 bases at V and 0 bases at J; junction bases unmatched: 9. CDR3 region: CSASLAGELGSTDTQYF. CDR3 sequence (DNA): TGCAGTGCTAGTCTAGCGGGAGAATTGGGAAGCACAGATACGCAGTATTTT.

The gene calls are TRBV5-1 and TRBJ1-2; a weak D match, TRBD1 (6 bases). Germline-derived CDR1 and CDR2 are SGHRS and YFSETQ. V was clipped by 2 bases and J by 1 base, with 12 bases between them. The CDR3 consists of 15 residues. This CDR3 is CASSFDRSFNYGYTF. DNA for the CDR3: TGCGCCAGCAGCTTCGACAGGAGTTTTAACTATGGCTACACCTTC.

J is TRBJ2-1 and V is TRBV7-9, with D possibly being TRBD1 (5 bases). Germline lookup yields CDR1 SEHNR and CDR2 FQNEAQ (reference sequence). This CDR3 spans 16 amino acids. V dropped 2 bases and J dropped 7 bases, with 18 bases sitting between them. CDR3 region: CASSLSQGAPSNEQFF. CDR3 bases: TGTGCCAGCAGCTTAAGTCAAGGGGCGCCCTCGAATGAGCAGTTCTTC.

The rearrangement links TRBV5-4 to TRBJ1-1; D is uncertain. CDR1 is SGHNT, CDR2 YYREEE, per germline (reference sequence). This CDR3 region has 12 residues. Deletions cut 1 base from V and 8 bases from J, with 9 bases between. The CDR3 here is CASSLLDKEAFF. The CDR3 DNA reads as TGTGCCAGCAGCTTGCTGGATAAAGAAGCTTTCTTT.

V and J are TRBV11-2 and TRBJ1-1; the match to TRBD1 covers 9 bases. Germline CDR1 and CDR2: SGHAT and FQNNGV. V lost 6 bases to trimming and J lost 5 bases; unmatched junction nucleotides: 4. The CDR3 runs to 13 residues. The CDR3 nucleotides read TGTGCCAGCAGTCTTGGACAGGGGACTGAAGCTTTCTTT. Translated, it gives CASSLGQGTEAFF.